The T cell receptor beta chain under discussion was sequenced for a study of blood T cell repertoires in COVID-19 (dated by TCRdb to the early 2020s). Turning to the overall study: For ImmuneRACE Cohort 3, a participant was defined as recovered based on two consecutive negative NP/OP PCR tests, clearance by a healthcare professional, or resolution of symptoms. The prospective study material was composed of cDNA or gDNA derived from T cells, B-cell-depleted T cells, or PBMCs. The sample metadata nearly always contained a de-identified subject ID, COVID-19 status, age in years and sex. The samples were drawn from the first 160 participants of the ongoing ImmuneRACE study and from some 1,300 subjects provided by 6 global collaborators. The repertoires were released in a freely available public database meant as a resource for research on the immune response to SARS-CoV-2. Samples covering the acute and convalescent phases of COVID-19 were provided by collaborators in the United States, Italy and Spain. The dataset comprised deeply sampled blood TCRbeta repertoires from subjects exposed to, actively infected with, or recovered from COVID-19. HLA class I and class II types, where available, came from metadata supplied by the sample provider rather than from assay-based typing.

CDR1 and CDR2, per the germline V gene (reference sequence), are SEHNR and FQNEAQ. After removal of 5 bases from V and 5 bases from J, the junction retains 12 bases not matched to a gene. Its CDR3 holds 16 amino acids, cysteine through phenylalanine. The only DNA kept is the CDR3, 48 bases in frame from the first base. As for this clone: There is no known antigen for this receptor. Base qualities were left out, and no much larger clone turns up one base away.

Here is what the overall study found, with its caveats: The quantity of clinical and demographic metadata differed by source and by participant and was supplied without curation.

Enrolling through a virtual design, the prospective study's participants ranged in age from roughly 18 to 89 years and lived across approximately 25 United States geographic areas. To assign participants to cohorts, the prospective study relied on clinical history that participants themselves reported in a screening survey and a study questionnaire. Each participant in the prospective study had whole blood, serum and a nasopharyngeal or oropharyngeal swab collected by mobile phlebotomists. Over a roughly 2-month period, participants in the prospective study had the option of providing additional blood draws and questionnaires. Before DNA extraction, prospective study blood samples were shipped either frozen or at room temperature. TCRbeta CDR3 regions were amplified from genomic DNA using the immunoSEQ Assay, a bias-controlled multiplex PCR. As for the authors' bioinformatics: Nucleated cell counts per sample were estimated from amplification of reference gene primers within the assay. Sequence reads were collapsed and filtered to measure the absolute abundance of every unique TCRbeta CDR3 rearrangement. Productive Simpson clonality was computed per sample as the square root of Simpson's diversity index over productive rearrangements. Not all clones reach the TCRdb copy of this immuneACCESS table, which keeps in-frame sequences only. Checked studies attribute under half of the gap to unresolved V genes and leave the rest unexplained. The DNA gave D and trimming, while V, J and clone size come from that table. This sample gives about 190,000 clones in total; approximately 86% of them show up just once. Around 23% of the sample lies in the top ten.

Rearrangement joined TRBV7-9 to TRBJ1-1, with 9 middle bases fitting TRBD1. This clonotype was obtained from a woman in her 40s in a cohort exposed to, infected with or recovered from COVID-19 (not recorded which). The sequenced sample was PBMCs or T cells enriched from blood (not recorded which). The base sequence is TGTGCCAGCAGCCCCCCGTCTAGGACAGGGGAGACTGAAGCTTTCTTT. Its protein reads: CASSPPSRTGETEAFF.